These 13 T cell receptor beta chains came from one sample sequenced in a study of blood T cell repertoires in COVID-19. Profiled with immunoSEQ multiplex PCR; TCRdb holds only in-frame clones, not every one. The repertoire holds about 200,000 clones, with roughly 82% as singletons. Input material: peripheral blood. These receptor sequences come from a human donor in a cohort sampled during active COVID-19.

The rearrangement joins TRBV5-1 to TRBJ2-5; D perhaps matches TRBD2 (5 bases). This CDR3 is 15 amino acids long. The V and J ends lost 4 bases and 4 bases respectively, with 17 bases between them. CDR1 and CDR2 (germline): SGHRS, YFSETQ. The CDR3 coding sequence is TGCGCCAGCAGCCCGATGAGGGAGATTTTAGAGACCCAGTACTTC. Amino acids: CASSPMREILETQYF.

The CDR3 nucleotides read TGTGCCAGCAGCGCGGGACTAGCGGGAGGGCAGTTCTTC. Its translation: CASSAGLAGGQFF. The V call is TRBV11-1, the J call TRBJ2-1; 15 bases fit TRBD2. Germline V lookup: CDR1 SGHAT, CDR2 FQDESV (reference sequence). The CDR3 sequence is 13 residues long. J lost 12 bases, V lost 5 bases, and 2 bases had no gene match.

This clone appeared a single time. This chain uses TRBV18 with TRBJ2-1; TRBD1 matches 7 bases. Germline V gene data show CDR1 as KGHSH and CDR2 as LQKENI. The CDR3 extends over 16 amino acids. The V and J ends lost 3 bases and 4 bases, in that order; junction bases with no gene match: 9. In nucleotides, the CDR3 is TGTGCCAGCTCACCTTTACCGGGACAGATTTACAATGAGCAGTTCTTC. This encodes CASSPLPGQIYNEQFF.

This chain joins TRBV2 and TRBJ2-7, with D possibly matching TRBD1 (6 bases). The length of the CDR3 is 13 residues. The germline V gene encodes CDR1 SNHLY and CDR2 FYNNEI. Trimming removed 5 bases from V and 4 bases from J, with 12 bases in between. CDR3 loop: CASSLVRGYEQYF. The CDR3 nucleotides are TGTGCCAGCAGTCTAGTCAGGGGTTACGAGCAGTACTTC.

V gene TRBV29-1 combines with J gene TRBJ2-3, with a possible D match to TRBD1 (6 bases). In germline, CDR1 is SQVTM, CDR2 ANQGSEA. Trimming shortened V by 3 bases and J by 0 bases, and 16 bases separated the two germline ends. This CDR3 region has 16 residues. CDR3 residues: CSVEDNRVTSTDTQYF. In DNA, the CDR3 is TGCAGCGTTGAGGATAACAGGGTCACTAGCACAGATACGCAGTATTTT.

The rearrangement links TRBV18 to TRBJ2-7; D is perhaps TRBD2 (5 bases). CDR3 length: 14 amino acids. Germline V gene lookup returns CDR1 KGHSH and CDR2 LQKENI. Trimming shortened V by 3 bases and J by 4 bases, and 13 bases separated the two germline ends. The DNA of the CDR3 is TGTGCCAGCTCACCCTCCCTAAGCGGATACGAGCAGTACTTC. As protein: CASSPSLSGYEQYF.

This sequence joins TRBV5-5 and TRBJ1-5; D may be TRBD1 (5 bases). Germline lookup yields CDR1 SGHKS and CDR2 YYEKEE (reference sequence). Between the trimmed V and J ends, which lost 4 bases and 4 bases, there was a span of 15 bases. This CDR3 is 15 amino acids long. The CDR3 sequence is CASSPLQGPNQPQHF. DNA of the CDR3: TGTGCCAGCAGCCCTCTCCAGGGTCCGAATCAGCCCCAGCATTTT.

The DNA of the CDR3 is TGTGCCAGCAGTGGTCCTAGCGGGAGATACTATGAGCAGTTCTTC. Translating it yields CASSGPSGRYYEQFF. The V and J genes are TRBV2 and TRBJ2-1; 10 nucleotides line up with TRBD2. Germline CDR1 reads SNHLY; CDR2 reads FYNNEI. The CDR3 loop spans 15 amino acids. After removal of 4 bases from V and 8 bases from J, the junction contained 8 bases not matched to a gene.

This chain uses TRBV5-1 with TRBJ2-7; 9 bases are shared with TRBD1. V dropped 4 bases and J dropped 2; count of bases not matched to a gene: 4. The CDR3 covers 14 residues. Germline V gene sequence: CDR1 SGHRS, CDR2 YFSETQ. The CDR3 region is CASSMTGGAYEQYF. Written as DNA, the CDR3 is TGCGCCAGCAGCATGACAGGGGGGGCCTACGAGCAGTACTTC.

To note about this clone: Possible read error: a much larger clone is one base away. The sample carries other DNA sequences with the same CDR3. The CDR3 DNA reads TGTGCCAGCAGCTTAAAGCGGAACACTGAAGCTTTCTTT. Translated, it gives CASSLKRNTEAFF. The rearrangement joins TRBV11-2 to TRBJ1-1, with D unclear. CDR1 and CDR2 from the germline V gene are SGHAT and FQNNGV. This CDR3 spans 13 amino acids. V was trimmed by 2 bases and J by 1 base, leaving 5 bases between them.

This clone was detected only once. The chain links TRBV6-5 to TRBJ1-1; no clear D gene. With 6 bases removed from V and 1 base from J, the gap between germline ends came to 6 bases. The germline V gene has CDR1 MNHEY and CDR2 SVGAGI. The CDR3 has 12 residues. The CDR3 here is CASRAGNTEAFF. CDR3 nucleotide sequence: TGTGCCAGCAGGGCGGGGAACACTGAAGCTTTCTTT.

This chain uses TRBV29-1 with TRBJ2-1, with TRBD2 identical over 8 bases. Per the germline V gene, CDR1 is SQVTM and CDR2 is ANQGSEA. This CDR3 is built from 15 residues. The junction had 4 bases not matched to a gene; V was cut back by 3 bases and J by 0 bases. CDR3 in DNA: TGCAGCGTTGATGGGCTAGCGGGCTCCTACAATGAGCAGTTCTTC. It specifies CSVDGLAGSYNEQFF.

This rearrangement joins TRBV18 to TRBJ2-4, with D possibly matching TRBD1 (5 bases). Germline lookup yields CDR1 KGHSH and CDR2 LQKENI. V lost 6 bases to trimming and J lost 0 bases, with 18 bases between them. This CDR3 contains 17 residues. The CDR3 coding sequence is TGTGCCAGCTCTCATCTGCAGGGTACCTCAGCCAAAAACATTCAGTACTTC. The encoded protein is CASSHLQGTSAKNIQYF.